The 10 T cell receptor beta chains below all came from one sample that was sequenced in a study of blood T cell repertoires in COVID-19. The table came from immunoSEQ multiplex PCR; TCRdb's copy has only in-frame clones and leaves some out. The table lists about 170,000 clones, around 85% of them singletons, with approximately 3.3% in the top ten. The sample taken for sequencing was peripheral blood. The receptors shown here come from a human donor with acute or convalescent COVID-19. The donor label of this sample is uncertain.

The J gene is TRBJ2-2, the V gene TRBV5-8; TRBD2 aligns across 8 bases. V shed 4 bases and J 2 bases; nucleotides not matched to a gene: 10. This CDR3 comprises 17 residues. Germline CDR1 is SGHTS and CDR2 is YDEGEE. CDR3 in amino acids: CASSLYTSGLNTGELFF. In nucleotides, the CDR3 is TGTGCCAGCAGCCTATATACTAGCGGCCTAAACACCGGGGAGCTGTTTTTT. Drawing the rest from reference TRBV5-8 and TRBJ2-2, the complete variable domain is EAGVTQSPTHLIKTRGQQATLRCSPISGHTSVYWYQQALGLGLQFLLWYDEGEERNRGNFPPRFSGRQFPNYSSELNVNALELEDSALYLCASSLYTSGLNTGELFFGEGSRLTVL.

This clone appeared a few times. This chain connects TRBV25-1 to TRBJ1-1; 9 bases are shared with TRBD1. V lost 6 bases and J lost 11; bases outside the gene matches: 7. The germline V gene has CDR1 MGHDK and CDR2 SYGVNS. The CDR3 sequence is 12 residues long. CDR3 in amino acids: CASRVAQGAAFF. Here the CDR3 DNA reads TGTGCCAGCAGAGTAGCACAGGGGGCGGCTTTCTTT. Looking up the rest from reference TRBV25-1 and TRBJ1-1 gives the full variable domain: EADIYQTPRYLVIGTGKKITLECSQTMGHDKMYWYQQDPGMELHLIHYSYGVNSTEKGDLSSESTVSRIRTEHFPLTLESARPSHTSQYLCASRVAQGAAFFGQGTRLTVV.

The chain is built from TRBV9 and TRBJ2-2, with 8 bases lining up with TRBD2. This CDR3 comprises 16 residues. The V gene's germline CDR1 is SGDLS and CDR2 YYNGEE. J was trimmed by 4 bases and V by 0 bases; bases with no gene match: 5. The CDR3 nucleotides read TGTGCCAGCAGCGTAGTGGCGGGGGGCTCCACCGGGGAGCTGTTTTTT. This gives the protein CASSVVAGGSTGELFF.

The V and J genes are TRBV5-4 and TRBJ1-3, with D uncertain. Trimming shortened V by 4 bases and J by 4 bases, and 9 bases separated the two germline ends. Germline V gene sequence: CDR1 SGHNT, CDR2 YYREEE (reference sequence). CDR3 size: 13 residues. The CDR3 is CASSTERGNTIYF. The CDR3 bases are TGTGCCAGCAGCACCGAGCGGGGAAACACCATATATTTT.

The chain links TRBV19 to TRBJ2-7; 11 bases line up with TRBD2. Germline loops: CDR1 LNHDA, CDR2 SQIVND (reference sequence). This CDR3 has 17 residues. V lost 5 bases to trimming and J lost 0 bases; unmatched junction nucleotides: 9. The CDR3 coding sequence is TGTGCCAGTAGTGTGGCTAGCGGGGGGCATAGCTCCTACGAGCAGTACTTC. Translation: CASSVASGGHSSYEQYF.

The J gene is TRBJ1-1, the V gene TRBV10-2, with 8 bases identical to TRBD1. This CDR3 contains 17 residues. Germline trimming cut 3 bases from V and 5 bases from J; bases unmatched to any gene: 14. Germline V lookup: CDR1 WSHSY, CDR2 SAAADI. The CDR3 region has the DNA TGCGCCAGCAGTGACCCCAAGGGACAGGCAAGAACGACTGAAGCTTTCTTT. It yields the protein CASSDPKGQARTTEAFF.

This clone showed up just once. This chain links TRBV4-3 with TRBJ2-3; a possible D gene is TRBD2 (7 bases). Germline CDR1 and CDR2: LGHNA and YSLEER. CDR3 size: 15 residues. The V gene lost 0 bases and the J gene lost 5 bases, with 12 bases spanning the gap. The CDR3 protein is CASSQDGGGGDTQYF. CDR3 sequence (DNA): TGCGCCAGCAGCCAAGATGGGGGCGGGGGAGATACGCAGTATTTT.

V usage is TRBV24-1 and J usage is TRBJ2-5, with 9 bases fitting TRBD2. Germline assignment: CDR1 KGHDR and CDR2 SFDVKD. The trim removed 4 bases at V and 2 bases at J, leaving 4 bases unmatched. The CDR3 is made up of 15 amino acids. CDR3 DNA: TGTGCCACCAGTGACCCTAGCGGGGCACAAGAGACCCAGTACTTC. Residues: CATSDPSGAQETQYF.

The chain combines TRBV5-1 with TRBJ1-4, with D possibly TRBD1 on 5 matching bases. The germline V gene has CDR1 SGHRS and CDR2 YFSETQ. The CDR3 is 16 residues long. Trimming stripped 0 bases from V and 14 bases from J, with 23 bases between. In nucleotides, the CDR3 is TGCGCCAGCAGCTTGGGTAGAGGCGGGGGAAATGAGGGGCTGTTTTTT. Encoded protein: CASSLGRGGGNEGLFF.

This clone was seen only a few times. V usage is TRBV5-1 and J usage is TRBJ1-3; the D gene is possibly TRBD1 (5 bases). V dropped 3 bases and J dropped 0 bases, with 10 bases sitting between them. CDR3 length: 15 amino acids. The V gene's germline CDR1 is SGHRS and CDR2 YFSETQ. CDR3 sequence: CASSSDSLSGNTIYF. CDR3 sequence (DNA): TGCGCCAGCAGCTCTGACAGCCTCTCTGGAAACACCATATATTTT.